These T cell receptor beta chains were read from a single sample in a study of T cell repertoires in cytomegalovirus infection. TCRdb re-called the reads with MiXCR, one entry per CDR3 protein. Of about 100,000 distinct CDR3 sequences in the sample, around a quarter are singletons; the top ten hold 39%. The sequencing sample was made of CD8+ T cells from PBMCs. These TCRs come from a human donor in good health (CMV status not recorded). Some clones in this sample may be carry-over from other donors' samples. CDR3s include the opening cysteine and the closing phenylalanine or tryptophan. D genes are given only for firm matches. Some rows mark clone size as missing; the rest say once, few, many or name a class of expanded clone.

j_call | clone_size | d_call | v_call | cdr3_aa | cdr3_nt
TRBJ1-1 | - | - | TRBV27 | CASSLFGYQRAEAFF | TGTGCCAGCAGTTTATTTGGCTATCAGAGGGCTGAAGCTTTCTTT
TRBJ1-1 | many | - | TRBV6-1 | CASRRGGDTEAFF | TGTGCCAGCAGGAGGGGAGGGGACACTGAAGCTTTCTTT
TRBJ1-1 | few | - | TRBV7-3 | CASSLTGVSDTEAFF | TGTGCCAGCAGCTTAACGGGGGTTTCGGACACTGAAGCTTTCTTT
TRBJ1-1 | - | - | TRBV12-3/TRBV12-4 | CASTPTGAATEAFF | TGTGCCAGCACCCCGACAGGAGCTGCCACTGAAGCTTTCTTT
TRBJ2-2 | few | TRBD1 | TRBV30 | CAWRDRLSITGELFF | TGTGCCTGGAGGGACAGGCTTAGTATCACCGGGGAGCTGTTTTTT
TRBJ2-7 | - | - | TRBV6-8 | CASSYLPRDGNLLIREQYF | TGTGCCAGCAGTTACCTACCCCGGGACGGGAACCTACTAATACGGGAGCAGTACTTC
TRBJ2-7 | few | - | TRBV12-5 | CASASPILSSF | TGTGCTAGTGCCTCCCCAATCCTTTCCTCTTTC
TRBJ2-1 | medium-sized | - | TRBV27 | CASSLNSGKNNEQFF | TGTGCCAGCAGTTTAAACTCGGGTAAGAACAATGAGCAGTTCTTC
TRBJ2-5 | many | - | TRBV4-3 | CASSQDREETQYF | TGCGCCAGCAGCCAAGATCGCGAAGAGACCCAGTACTTC
TRBJ2-3 | medium-sized | - | TRBV7-2 | CASSYTDTQYF | TGTGCCAGCAGCTACACAGATACGCAGTATTTT
TRBJ1-1 | few | - | TRBV6-2/TRBV6-3 | CASSTSGQWNTEAFF | TGTGCCAGCAGTACCTCGGGGCAGTGGAACACTGAAGCTTTCTTT
TRBJ2-1 | many | - | TRBV28 | CASSSSQFGEQFF | TGTGCCAGCAGTTCCTCACAGTTTGGTGAGCAGTTCTTC
TRBJ1-4 | - | - | TRBV28 | CASSFLSEKLFF | TGTGCCAGCAGTTTTCTCAGTGAAAAACTGTTTTTT
TRBJ2-2 | - | TRBD2 | TRBV24-1 | CATSDSRDYANTGELFF | TGTGCCACCAGTGATTCCAGGGACTACGCGAACACCGGGGAGCTGTTTTTT
TRBJ2-2 | few | TRBD2 | TRBV20-1 | CSAYPGTSGDRQSAGELFF | TGCAGTGCATATCCCGGGACTAGCGGGGACAGACAGAGCGCCGGGGAGCTGTTTTTT
TRBJ1-2 | - | - | TRBV20-1 | CSARVTGSSGYTF | TGCAGTGCTAGAGTGACAGGTTCCAGTGGCTACACCTTC
TRBJ2-7 | few | - | TRBV6-2/TRBV6-3 | CASSTSGGREEQYF | TGTGCCAGCAGCACCTCCGGGGGGCGTGAGGAGCAGTACTTC
TRBJ1-1 | many | - | TRBV7-6 | CASSLGAGASTEAFF | TGTGCCAGCAGCTTAGGGGCAGGGGCAAGCACTGAAGCTTTCTTT
TRBJ2-7 | - | - | TRBV19 | CASSSPDSFSYEQYF | TGTGCCAGTAGTTCCCCGGACTCTTTCTCCTACGAGCAGTACTTC
TRBJ2-1 | - | TRBD2 | TRBV6-6 | CASRTHHGTSGSNEQFF | TGTGCCAGCAGAACGCACCACGGGACTAGCGGCTCCAATGAGCAGTTCTTC
TRBJ2-2 | - | - | TRBV7-6 | CASSLLPGLSTGELFF | TGTGCCAGCAGCTTACTGCCCGGGCTATCTACCGGGGAGCTGTTTTTT
TRBJ2-3 | medium-sized | TRBD2 | TRBV11-2 | CASRRLAAREDTQYF | TGTGCCAGCCGAAGACTAGCGGCCCGGGAGGATACGCAGTATTTT
TRBJ2-1 | many | - | TRBV7-8 | CASSQGSSPKQFF | TGTGCCAGCAGCCAGGGCAGTTCTCCCAAGCAGTTCTTC
TRBJ2-1 | many | - | TRBV7-8 | CASSSLEGPNNEQFF | TGTGCCAGCAGCTCCTTAGAGGGGCCCAACAATGAGCAGTTCTTC
TRBJ2-7 | - | TRBD1 | TRBV7-4 | CASSPGQDTYEQYF | TGTGCCAGCAGCCCCGGACAGGATACCTACGAGCAGTACTTC
TRBJ2-1 | few | - | TRBV12-3/TRBV12-4 | CASRGAEDSYNEQFF | TGTGCCAGCAGAGGAGCGGAGGACTCCTACAATGAGCAGTTCTTC
TRBJ1-2 | many | - | TRBV27 | CASSRGDRNGYTF | TGTGCCAGCAGCCGAGGGGACCGCAATGGCTACACCTTC
TRBJ1-2 | many | - | TRBV7-2 | CASSFGGYYGYTF | TGTGCCAGCAGCTTCGGGGGGTACTATGGCTACACCTTC
TRBJ2-7 | many | TRBD1 | TRBV7-9 | CASSPRTGGYEQYF | TGTGCCAGCAGCCCCCGGACAGGGGGTTACGAGCAGTACTTC
TRBJ1-5 | many | TRBD1 | TRBV7-8 | CASSADRDRNDQPQHF | TGTGCCAGCAGCGCTGATAGGGACAGGAACGATCAGCCCCAGCATTTT
TRBJ2-7 | - | TRBD2 | TRBV15 | CATSRGPGSGNPTYEQYF | TGTGCCACCAGCAGGGGGCCGGGGAGCGGGAACCCGACCTACGAGCAGTACTTC
TRBJ2-5 | - | - | TRBV6-5 | CASSYRGPQETQYF | TGTGCCAGCAGTTATAGGGGCCCGCAAGAGACCCAGTACTTC
TRBJ1-5 | few | - | TRBV2 | CASSEGRNQPQHF | TGTGCCAGCAGTGAAGGGAGGAATCAGCCCCAGCATTTT
TRBJ1-5 | few | - | TRBV7-9 | CASSLDLGPQHF | TGTGCCAGCAGCTTAGATCTCGGGCCCCAGCATTTT
TRBJ2-2 | once | - | TRBV29-1 | CSAPRRTPAGDTGELFF | TGCAGCGCCCCCCGGAGAACCCCCGCAGGCGACACCGGGGAGCTGTTTTTT
TRBJ2-7 | - | - | TRBV5-4 | CASSFDGSSYEQYF | TGTGCCAGCAGCTTCGACGGGAGCTCCTACGAGCAGTACTTC
TRBJ1-4 | - | - | TRBV6-2/TRBV6-3 | CASSLTSFGEKLFF | TGTGCCAGCAGTCTGACCTCCTTCGGAGAAAAACTGTTTTTT
TRBJ2-1 | - | TRBD2 | TRBV6-5 | CASSLDSGSSNEQFF | TGTGCCAGCAGTTTGGATAGCGGGAGTTCTAATGAGCAGTTCTTC
TRBJ2-7 | many | TRBD2 | TRBV6-1 | CATTGAGLYEQYF | TGTGCCACCACCGGAGCGGGACTCTACGAGCAGTACTTC
TRBJ2-1 | few | - | TRBV7-9 | CASTTGPYNEQFF | TGTGCCAGCACAACGGGACCCTACAATGAGCAGTTCTTC
TRBJ2-2 | - | TRBD2 | TRBV7-9 | CASTSAGGRTGELFF | TGTGCCAGCACCTCAGCGGGGGGGCGTACCGGGGAGCTGTTTTTT
TRBJ2-6 | - | TRBD1 | TRBV5-8 | CASSFPGQGVVGANVLTF | TGTGCCAGCAGCTTCCCGGGACAGGGGGTCGTAGGGGCCAACGTCCTGACTTTC
TRBJ2-2 | - | - | TRBV2 | CASRGTSLTGELFF | TGTGCCAGCAGGGGGACCAGCCTCACCGGGGAGCTGTTTTTT
TRBJ2-5 | few | - | TRBV2 | CASSYTENQETQYF | TGTGCCAGCAGTTATACGGAAAACCAAGAGACCCAGTACTTC
TRBJ2-5 | - | - | TRBV14 | CASSLWTGETQYF | TGTGCCAGCAGCCTCTGGACGGGTGAGACCCAGTACTTC
TRBJ2-3 | - | - | TRBV12-3/TRBV12-4 | CASSPPWGNTDTQYF | TGTGCCAGCAGCCCTCCATGGGGCAACACAGATACGCAGTATTTT
TRBJ1-1 | - | - | TRBV6-5 | CASSYFEGRNAFF | TGTGCCAGCAGTTACTTTGAGGGAAGGAACGCTTTCTTT
TRBJ1-5 | many | - | TRBV6-1 | CASSGPVGNSDQPQHF | TGTGCCAGCAGTGGCCCCGTCGGTAATAGCGATCAGCCCCAGCATTTT
TRBJ2-2 | - | - | TRBV7-8 | CASSPSAGLSGELFF | TGTGCCAGCAGCCCCTCCGCGGGGCTTTCAGGGGAGCTGTTTTTT
TRBJ1-2 | few | - | TRBV19 | CASSIDRLGDRYYGYTF | TGTGCCAGTAGTATAGATCGGTTGGGTGACAGATACTATGGCTACACCTTC
TRBJ1-4 | - | TRBD1 | TRBV11-2 | CASSLEGTASEKLFF | TGTGCCAGCAGCTTAGAAGGGACAGCAAGTGAAAAACTGTTTTTT
TRBJ1-1 | few | - | TRBV6-5 | CASSPNRNLGRDTEAFF | TGTGCCAGCAGTCCCAACCGGAACCTGGGTCGGGACACTGAAGCTTTCTTT
TRBJ1-1 | few | - | TRBV12-3/TRBV12-4 | CASSSPNLGRGGEAFF | TGTGCCAGCAGTTCACCGAACTTAGGGAGGGGAGGTGAAGCTTTCTTT
TRBJ2-7 | - | - | TRBV6-2/TRBV6-3 | CASSSRQRSSYEQYF | TGTGCCAGCAGTTCCCGACAGAGAAGCTCCTACGAGCAGTACTTC